The 30 T cell receptor beta chains below come from one sample, sequenced in a study of monozygotic twins with inflammatory bowel disease. From its re-call of the 5' RACE reads, TCRdb lists each CDR3 protein once, without DNA. This sample's table reports some 160,000 distinct CDR3 sequences. Sequencing input: blood. All receptors come from a human donor with ulcerative colitis or Crohn's disease, or a healthy co-twin of an affected twin (not recorded which).

This chain uses TRBV10-3 with TRBJ1-6; TCRdb gives TRBD1 as the D gene, but with no DNA this cannot be confirmed. Germline V gene lookup returns CDR1 ENHRY and CDR2 SYGVKD. The length of the CDR3 is 14 residues. CDR3 sequence: CAIKAGTYNSPLHF.

V gene TRBV5-1 combines with J gene TRBJ2-7; TCRdb's D gene call, TRBD2, goes unchecked for lack of DNA. Looked up from germline, CDR1 is SGHRS and CDR2 is YFSETQ. The CDR3 is 14 amino acids. CDR3 in amino acids: CASSSGLVTYEQYF.

The chain combines TRBV5-1 with TRBJ2-6. The CDR3 length is 16 residues. Looked up from germline, CDR1 is SGHRS and CDR2 is YFSETQ. CDR3 region: CASSLRSSSGANVLTF.

The chain employs TRBV19 and TRBJ2-2; the D call of TRBD1 rests on TCRdb alone, since no DNA is present to check it. The germline gives CDR1 LNHDA, CDR2 SQIVND (reference sequence). CDR3 size: 16 residues. The CDR3 loop reads CASSSAGNTNTGELFF.

This rearrangement joins TRBV5-1 to TRBJ2-5; TCRdb calls TRBD1, which cannot be checked without DNA. The CDR3 covers 15 residues. CDR1 and CDR2 from the germline V gene are SGHRS and YFSETQ. CDR3 sequence reads: CASSSGPQPLETQYF.

V is TRBV5-1 and J is TRBJ2-5; TCRdb calls TRBD2, which cannot be checked without DNA. Germline-derived CDR1 and CDR2 are SGHRS and YFSETQ. The CDR3 sequence is 14 residues long. CDR3 protein: CASSFGERQETQYF.

The chain carries TRBV2 and TRBJ2-3; TCRdb outputs TRBD1, but without DNA this stays unchecked. In germline, CDR1 is SNHLY, CDR2 FYNNEI. The CDR3 extends over 15 amino acids. The CDR3 sequence: CASSNRRGATDTQYF.

The chain recombines TRBV27 with TRBJ1-5; no DNA is available, so the TRBD1 call from TCRdb remains unchecked. The CDR3 loop spans 15 amino acids. Looked up from germline, CDR1 is MNHEY and CDR2 is SMNVEV (reference sequence). The CDR3 loop is CASRPITGGNQPQHF.

The chain uses TRBV5-1 and TRBJ2-3; there is no DNA to check the TCRdb D call of TRBD2. Germline V gives CDR1 SGHRS, CDR2 YFSETQ. The CDR3 is made up of 16 amino acids. CDR3 in amino acids: CASSFDSGSTADTQYF.

The rearrangement uses TRBV27 and TRBJ1-5. CDR1 is MNHEY and CDR2 is SMNVEV in the germline V gene (reference sequence). This CDR3 region has 14 residues. The CDR3 here is CASSPDMGNQPQHF.

The chain is built from TRBV5-5 and TRBJ2-1; TCRdb names TRBD1, which stays unverified in the absence of DNA. Germline V gene lookup returns CDR1 SGHKS and CDR2 YYEKEE (reference sequence). The CDR3 has 13 residues. CDR3 loop: CASSGQAANEQFF.

The V call is TRBV20-1, the J call TRBJ1-4. CDR1 is DFQATT and CDR2 is SNEGSKA in the germline V gene (reference sequence). This CDR3 comprises 14 residues. The chain's CDR3 is CSAQKMGTNEKLFF.

The V and J genes are TRBV7-6 and TRBJ2-7. The CDR3 has 15 amino acids. CDR1 is SGHVS, CDR2 FNYEAQ, per germline. This CDR3 reads CASSLAREIPSEQYF.

The chain links TRBV4-1 to TRBJ1-4; TCRdb's D gene call, TRBD1, goes unchecked for lack of DNA. Germline V lookup: CDR1 MGHRA, CDR2 YSYEKL. This CDR3 is built from 17 residues. The CDR3 is CASSRIQTGGEPEKLFF.

This sequence joins TRBV5-1 and TRBJ2-7; lacking DNA, the TRBD2 call made by TCRdb goes unchecked. This CDR3 is built from 15 residues. CDR1 is SGHRS, CDR2 YFSETQ, per germline. CDR3 residues: CASGQRLAGFSEQYF.

CDR3 region: CSAASRQSQETQYF. This chain uses TRBV20-1 with TRBJ2-5. The CDR3 has 14 amino acids. CDR1 DFQATT and CDR2 SNEGSKA come from the germline V gene (reference sequence).

V usage is TRBV5-1 and J usage is TRBJ1-2; TCRdb's D call, TRBD1, is unchecked because there is no DNA. Germline CDR1 and CDR2: SGHRS and YFSETQ. The CDR3 consists of 16 residues. The CDR3 loop is CASSSPLTGGNYGYTF.

V gene TRBV6-1 combines with J gene TRBJ1-2. Germline lookup yields CDR1 MNHNS and CDR2 SASEGT. The CDR3 has 13 amino acids. The CDR3 here is CASSEAGYGGYTF.

This rearrangement joins TRBV5-1 to TRBJ2-7; TCRdb calls TRBD1, which cannot be checked without DNA. This CDR3 is 14 amino acids long. Per the germline V gene, CDR1 is SGHRS and CDR2 is YFSETQ. CDR3 in amino acids: CASSFGSGRDEQYF.

The chain is built from TRBV6-6 and TRBJ2-7. CDR3 length: 11 amino acids. Germline assignment: CDR1 MNHNY and CDR2 SVGAGI (reference sequence). The CDR3 is CASSYKEEQYF.

This chain's CDR3 is CSARDRTLNTYEQYF. The chain joins TRBV20-1 to TRBJ2-7. This CDR3 is 15 amino acids long. Germline CDR1 and CDR2: DFQATT and SNEGSKA (reference sequence).

This chain connects TRBV6-5 to TRBJ1-2. Germline CDR1 MNHEY, CDR2 SVGAGI. The CDR3 is 13 amino acids. CDR3 sequence: CASSYSTAYGYTF.

The V gene is TRBV10-3, the J gene TRBJ2-3; TCRdb's D call of TRBD1 is untestable without DNA. Looked up from germline, CDR1 is ENHRY and CDR2 is SYGVKD. The CDR3 covers 15 residues. The CDR3 protein is CAISLEDRDTDTQYF.

V and J are TRBV18 and TRBJ1-4; TCRdb proposes TRBD1, but this gene call is untestable without DNA. The germline V gene encodes CDR1 KGHSH and CDR2 LQKENI. This CDR3 contains 20 residues. CDR3 sequence reads: CASSPQKVPGEVATNEKLFF. Looking up the rest from reference TRBV18 and TRBJ1-4 gives the full variable domain: NAGVMQNPRHLVRRRGQEARLRCSPMKGHSHVYWYRQLPEEGLKFMVYLQKENIIDESGMPKERFSAEFPKEGPSILRIQQVVRGDSAAYFCASSPQKVPGEVATNEKLFFGSGTQLSVL.

The chain recombines TRBV7-2 with TRBJ1-5. CDR1 and CDR2 from the germline V gene are SGHTA and FQGNSA. The CDR3 is 13 amino acids. The CDR3 protein is CASSADSNQPQHF.

CDR3: CASRKTGLAYSGELFF. The rearrangement joins TRBV12-3 or TRBV12-4 to TRBJ2-2; TCRdb names TRBD2, which stays unverified in the absence of DNA. The CDR3 runs to 16 residues.

The V and J genes are TRBV12-3 or TRBV12-4 and TRBJ2-1; TCRdb picks TRBD2, but there is no DNA to check that call. The CDR3 is 20 amino acids. This chain's CDR3 is CASSFPADDFPAGFYNEQFF.

The chain has TRBV27 and TRBJ1-4. Germline loops: CDR1 MNHEY, CDR2 SMNVEV (reference sequence). The CDR3 consists of 13 residues. The CDR3 loop is CASSSDYGEKLFF.

This sequence joins TRBV5-1 and TRBJ2-2; there is no DNA to check the TCRdb D call of TRBD2. The length of the CDR3 is 13 residues. Germline V gene data show CDR1 as SGHRS and CDR2 as YFSETQ. Here the CDR3 reads CASGRLDTGELFF. The full variable domain, rest sourced from reference TRBV5-1 and TRBJ2-2, is KAGVTQTPRYLIKTRGQQVTLSCSPISGHRSVSWYQQTPGQGLQFLFEYFSETQRNKGNFPGRFSGRQFSNSRSEMNVSTLELGDSALYLCASGRLDTGELFFGEGSRLTVL.

V and J are TRBV5-1 and TRBJ1-1; TCRdb calls TRBD1, which cannot be checked without DNA. The CDR3 length is 15 residues. CDR1 and CDR2 (germline): SGHRS, YFSETQ. CDR3 region: CASSPGQGKNTEAFF.